This T cell receptor (beta chain) derives from a study of CD8 T cells in ankylosing spondylitis. Study outcomes and limitations: What seemed typical of ankylosing spondylitis blood was a TCR beta motif built from fewer than ten highly homologous variants. According to the report, clones linked to the disease were significantly enriched in matched synovial fluid samples taken from ankylosing spondylitis patients.

This clonotype was seen just once. The antigen remains undetermined. Libraries for TCR beta were made by quantitative 5'-RACE with molecular barcodes. MiXCR, applied by TCRdb to the 5' RACE reads, yields one record per CDR3 protein. The sample carries more than 150,000 distinct CDR3 sequences, 11% recorded once. This CDR3 has 16 residues. Looked up from germline, CDR1 is SGHNT and CDR2 is YYREEE (reference sequence). Trimming at V came to 4 bases and at J to 0 bases, leaving 3 bases not matched to a gene. The sequencing sample was made of blood, either unsorted or a sorted T cell fraction (not recorded which). The gene calls are TRBV5-4 and TRBJ2-1; TRBD2 matches at 11 bases. The receptor comes from a male donor with ankylosing spondylitis or in good health (not recorded which). For the CDR3, the DNA is TGTGCCAGCAGCAAGGGACTAGCGGTCTCCTACAATGAGCAGTTCTTC. Translation: CASSKGLAVSYNEQFF.